Listed here is a single TCR beta chain. Its binding antigen is unknown. No quality values exist for individual bases; no much larger clone is one base distant. TCRbeta CDR3 regions were amplified from genomic DNA by means of the immunoSEQ Assay, a bias-controlled multiplex PCR. The authors' analysis ran thus. Nucleated cell counts per sample were estimated from amplification of reference gene primers within the assay. To quantify the absolute abundance of each unique TCRbeta CDR3 rearrangement, sequence reads were collapsed and filtered. For each sample, productive Simpson clonality was calculated by taking the square root of Simpson's diversity index across productive rearrangements. The immuneACCESS repertoire file appears here via TCRdb, limited to in-frame rearrangements. These files lack a portion of the clones; in checked studies, under half of the deficit traces to unresolved V genes, and the cause of the others is not known. The D gene and trimming were derived from the DNA, and the V and J assignments and clone size from that table. This sample holds 240,000 or so clones; over 75% were observed only once. The ten largest clones add up to around 0.8% of the sample.

This record comes from a study of blood T cell repertoires in COVID-19 (dated by TCRdb to the early 2020s). About the investigation overall: The collaborator samples originated in the United States, Italy and Spain and spanned the acute and convalescent phases of COVID-19. The prospective study material was composed of cDNA or gDNA derived from T cells, B-cell-depleted T cells, or PBMCs. Subjects who had been exposed to COVID-19, were actively infected with it, or had recovered from it provided the deeply sampled blood TCRbeta repertoires that made up the dataset. The repertoires were released in a freely available public database intended as a resource for research on the immune response to SARS-CoV-2. Samples came from the ongoing ImmuneRACE study (first 160 participants) plus 1,254 subjects from 6 global collaborators. Sample metadata almost always included a de-identified subject ID, COVID-19 status, age in years and sex. Where HLA class I and class II types were available, the types were taken from metadata supplied by the sample provider, not from assay-based typing.

CDR1 and CDR2, looked up from the germline V gene, are SQVTM and ANQGSEA. Between the V and J ends, shortened by 7 bases and 0 bases respectively, the junction contains 12 bases. The CDR3 has 13 amino acids, counting the end cysteine and phenylalanine. The read is trimmed to its CDR3 DNA, 39 bases read in frame from base 1. Each collaborating institution followed its own protocols to collect whole blood in K2EDTA tubes. For TCRbeta analysis, collaborator samples were shipped as frozen whole blood, as isolated PBMCs, or as DNA extracted from either sample type. Summary of the overall study and its limitations: The amount of clinical and demographic metadata varied by source and participant and was provided uncurated.

The chain links TRBV29-1 with TRBJ1-1; TRBD1 might be the D gene, on 6 matching bases. This clonotype was sampled from a woman in her twenties or thirties with acute or convalescent COVID-19. Sequencing was done on a sample of peripheral blood. The base sequence is TGCAGCGCCATACAGGGAATGAACACTGAAGCTTTCTTT. Protein translation: CSAIQGMNTEAFF. Beyond the CDR3, the reference TRBV29-1 and TRBJ1-1 genes provide the residues; the full variable domain reads: SAVISQKPSRDICQRGTSLTIQCQVDSQVTMMFWYRQQPGQSLTLIATANQGSEATYESGFVIDKFPISRPNLTFSTLTVSNMSPEDSSIYLCSAIQGMNTEAFFGQGTRLTVV.